This T cell receptor (beta chain) was sequenced in a study of blood T cell repertoires in COVID-19. V dropped 4 bases and J dropped 8; count of bases not matched to a gene: 8. Looked up from germline, CDR1 is MNHEY and CDR2 is SVGAGI. The CDR3 contains 14 residues. As originally analysed: It was from reference gene primer amplification that nucleated cell counts were estimated. Clones were read by immunoSEQ multiplex PCR, and TCRdb kept only the in-frame ones, dropping some. That table supplies the V and J calls and clone size; D and trimming were determined from the DNA. The table has around 320,000 clones, 75% to 85% seen once.

The specimen was peripheral blood. This receptor was taken from a human donor in a cohort sampled during active COVID-19. The V call is TRBV6-5, the J call TRBJ1-2; 9 nucleotides line up with TRBD1. CDR3 region: CASSSGTGMGGYTF. For the CDR3, the DNA is TGTGCCAGCAGTTCGGGGACAGGGATGGGCGGCTACACCTTC.